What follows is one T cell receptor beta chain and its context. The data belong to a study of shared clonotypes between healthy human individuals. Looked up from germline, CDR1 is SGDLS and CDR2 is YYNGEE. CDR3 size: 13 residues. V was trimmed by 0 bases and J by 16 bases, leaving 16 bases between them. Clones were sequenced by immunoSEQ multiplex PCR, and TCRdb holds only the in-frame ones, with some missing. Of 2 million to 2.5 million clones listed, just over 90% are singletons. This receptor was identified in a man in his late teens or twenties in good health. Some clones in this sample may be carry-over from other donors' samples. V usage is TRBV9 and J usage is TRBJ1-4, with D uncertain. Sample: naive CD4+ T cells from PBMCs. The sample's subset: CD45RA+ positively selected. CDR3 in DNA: TGTGCCAGCAGCGTAGAGGCGGGGTCTGTCGAGTTTTTT. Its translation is CASSVEAGSVEFF.